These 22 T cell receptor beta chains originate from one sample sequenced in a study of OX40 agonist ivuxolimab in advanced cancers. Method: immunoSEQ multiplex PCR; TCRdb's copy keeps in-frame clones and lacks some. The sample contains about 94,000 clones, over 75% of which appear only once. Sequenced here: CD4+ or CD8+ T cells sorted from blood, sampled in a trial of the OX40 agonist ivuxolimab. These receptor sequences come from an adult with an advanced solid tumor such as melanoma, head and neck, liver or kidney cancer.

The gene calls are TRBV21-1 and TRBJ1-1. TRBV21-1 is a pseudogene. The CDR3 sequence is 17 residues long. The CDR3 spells CASSKDFGKGWNTEAFF. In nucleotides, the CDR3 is TGTGCCAGCAGCAAAGATTTCGGGAAGGGGTGGAACACTGAAGCTTTCTTT.

DNA of the CDR3: TGTGCCAGCAGCCTGGGATCGGGACAGGGGACCTACGAGCAGTACTTC. Translated: CASSLGSGQGTYEQYF. The genes are TRBV9 and TRBJ2-7, with TRBD1 matching 10 bases. The germline V gene has CDR1 SGDLS and CDR2 YYNGEE. The CDR3 is 16 residues long. Losses at the gene ends were 4 bases for V and 2 bases for J; bases not matched to a gene: 9.

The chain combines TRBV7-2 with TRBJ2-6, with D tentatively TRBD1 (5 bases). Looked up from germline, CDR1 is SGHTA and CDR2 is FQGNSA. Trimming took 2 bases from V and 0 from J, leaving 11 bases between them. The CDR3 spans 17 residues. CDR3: CASSLLGQFSGANVLTF. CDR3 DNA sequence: TGTGCCAGCAGCTTATTGGGGCAGTTCTCTGGGGCCAACGTCCTGACTTTC.

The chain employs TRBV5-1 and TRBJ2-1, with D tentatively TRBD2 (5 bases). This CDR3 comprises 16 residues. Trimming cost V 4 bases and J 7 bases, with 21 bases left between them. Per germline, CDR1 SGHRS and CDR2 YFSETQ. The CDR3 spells CASSPPASTMGNEQFF. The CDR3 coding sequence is TGCGCCAGCAGCCCGCCAGCTAGCACCATGGGGAATGAGCAGTTCTTC.

CDR3: CASRAGDGRNEQFF. DNA for the CDR3: TGTGCCAGCAGAGCGGGGGATGGGCGAAATGAGCAGTTCTTC. The chain uses TRBV6-1 and TRBJ2-1; TRBD2 matches at 8 bases. V was clipped by 6 bases and J by 7 bases; unmatched bases: 8. The CDR3 length is 14 residues. The germline V gene encodes CDR1 MNHNS and CDR2 SASEGT.

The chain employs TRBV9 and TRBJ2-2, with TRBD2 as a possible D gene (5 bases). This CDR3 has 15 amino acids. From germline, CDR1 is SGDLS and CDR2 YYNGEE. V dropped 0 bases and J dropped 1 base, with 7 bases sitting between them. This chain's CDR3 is CASSVVRGNTGELFF. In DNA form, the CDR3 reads TGTGCCAGCAGCGTAGTCCGGGGGAACACCGGGGAGCTGTTTTTT.

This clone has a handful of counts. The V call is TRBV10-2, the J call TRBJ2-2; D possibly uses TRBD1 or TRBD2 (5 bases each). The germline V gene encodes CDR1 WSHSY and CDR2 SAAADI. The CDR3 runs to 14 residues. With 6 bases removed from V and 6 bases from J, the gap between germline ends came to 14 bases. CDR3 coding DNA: TGCGCCAGCAGGACAGAGGTTAGCGCCGGGGAGCTGTTTTTT. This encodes CASRTEVSAGELFF.

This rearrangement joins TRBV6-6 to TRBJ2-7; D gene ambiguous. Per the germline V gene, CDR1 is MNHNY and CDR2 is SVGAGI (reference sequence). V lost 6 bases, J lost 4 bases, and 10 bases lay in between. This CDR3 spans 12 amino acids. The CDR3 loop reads CASSDSLYEQYF. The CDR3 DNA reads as TGTGCCAGCAGCGATTCCCTGTACGAGCAGTACTTC.

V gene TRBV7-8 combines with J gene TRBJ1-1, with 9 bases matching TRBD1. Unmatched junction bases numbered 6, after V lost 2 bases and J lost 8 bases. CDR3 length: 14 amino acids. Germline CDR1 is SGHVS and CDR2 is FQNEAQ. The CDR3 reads CASSLLDRGYEAFF. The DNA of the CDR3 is TGTGCCAGCAGCTTATTGGACAGGGGATACGAAGCTTTCTTT.

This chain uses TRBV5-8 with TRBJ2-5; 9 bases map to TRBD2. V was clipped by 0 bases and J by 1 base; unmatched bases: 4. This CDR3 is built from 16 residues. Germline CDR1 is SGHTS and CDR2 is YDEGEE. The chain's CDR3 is CASSLGSGGVQETQYF. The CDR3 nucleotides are TGTGCCAGCAGCTTGGGTAGCGGGGGAGTCCAAGAGACCCAGTACTTC.

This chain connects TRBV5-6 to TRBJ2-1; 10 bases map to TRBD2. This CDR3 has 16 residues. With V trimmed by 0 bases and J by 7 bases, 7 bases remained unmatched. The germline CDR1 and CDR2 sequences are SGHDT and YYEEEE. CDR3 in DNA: TGTGCCAGCAGCTTGGACGTGTCACTAGCGGGGAATGAGCAGTTCTTC. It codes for CASSLDVSLAGNEQFF.

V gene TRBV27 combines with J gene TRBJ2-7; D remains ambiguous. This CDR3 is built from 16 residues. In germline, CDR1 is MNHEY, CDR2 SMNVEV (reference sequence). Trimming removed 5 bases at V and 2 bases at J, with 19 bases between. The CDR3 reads CASSPPAVHAPYEQYF. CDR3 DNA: TGTGCCAGCAGTCCCCCAGCAGTCCATGCACCCTACGAGCAGTACTTC.

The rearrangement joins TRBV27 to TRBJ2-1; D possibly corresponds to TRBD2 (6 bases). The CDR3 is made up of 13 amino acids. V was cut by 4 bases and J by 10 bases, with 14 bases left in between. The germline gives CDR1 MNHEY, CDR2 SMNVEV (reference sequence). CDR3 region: CASSSLGGDEQFF. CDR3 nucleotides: TGTGCCAGCAGTTCGCTCGGAGGGGACGAGCAGTTCTTC.

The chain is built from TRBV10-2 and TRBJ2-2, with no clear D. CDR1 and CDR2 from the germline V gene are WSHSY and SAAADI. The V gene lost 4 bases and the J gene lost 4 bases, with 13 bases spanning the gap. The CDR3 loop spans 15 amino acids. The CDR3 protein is CASSVMRSGTGELFF. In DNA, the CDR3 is TGCGCCAGCAGTGTAATGAGATCGGGCACCGGGGAGCTGTTTTTT.

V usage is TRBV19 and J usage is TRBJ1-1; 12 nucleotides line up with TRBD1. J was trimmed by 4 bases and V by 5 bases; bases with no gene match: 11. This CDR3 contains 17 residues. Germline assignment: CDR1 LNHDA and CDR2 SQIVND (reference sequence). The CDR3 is CASSPLPGQGARTEAFF. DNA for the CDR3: TGTGCCAGTAGTCCTCTCCCGGGACAGGGGGCGCGCACTGAAGCTTTCTTT. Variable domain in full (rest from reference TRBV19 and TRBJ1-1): DGGITQSPKYLFRKEGQNVTLSCEQNLNHDAMYWYRQDPGQGLRLIYYSQIVNDFQKGDIAEGYSVSREKKESFPLTVTSAQKNPTAFYLCASSPLPGQGARTEAFFGQGTRLTVV.

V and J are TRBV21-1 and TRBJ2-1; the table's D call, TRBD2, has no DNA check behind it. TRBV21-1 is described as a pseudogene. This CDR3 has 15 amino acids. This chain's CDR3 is CASSIGESSYNEQFF. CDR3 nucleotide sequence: TGTGCCAGCAGCATCGGGGAGAGCTCCTACAATGAGCAGTTCTTC.

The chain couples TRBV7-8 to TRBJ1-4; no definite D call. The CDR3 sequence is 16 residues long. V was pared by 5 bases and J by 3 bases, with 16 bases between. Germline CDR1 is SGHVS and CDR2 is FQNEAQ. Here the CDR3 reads CASSPLTLAANEKLFF. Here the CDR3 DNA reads TGTGCCAGCAGCCCCCTGACATTGGCGGCTAATGAAAAACTGTTTTTT.

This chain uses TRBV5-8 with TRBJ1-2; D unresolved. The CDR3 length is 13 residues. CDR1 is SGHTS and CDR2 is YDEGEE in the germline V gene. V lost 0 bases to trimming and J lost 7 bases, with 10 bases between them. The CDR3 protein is CASSLEVPSGYTF. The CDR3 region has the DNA TGTGCCAGCAGCTTGGAGGTACCCTCTGGCTACACCTTC. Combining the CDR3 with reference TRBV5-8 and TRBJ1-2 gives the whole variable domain EAGVTQSPTHLIKTRGQQATLRCSPISGHTSVYWYQQALGLGLQFLLWYDEGEERNRGNFPPRFSGRQFPNYSSELNVNALELEDSALYLCASSLEVPSGYTFGSGTRLTVV.

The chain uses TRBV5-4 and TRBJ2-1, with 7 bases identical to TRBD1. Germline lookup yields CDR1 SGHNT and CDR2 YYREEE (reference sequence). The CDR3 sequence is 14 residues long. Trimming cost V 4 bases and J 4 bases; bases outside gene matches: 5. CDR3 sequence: CASSLNRGYNEQFF. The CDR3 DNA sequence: TGTGCCAGCAGCCTTAACAGGGGTTACAATGAGCAGTTCTTC.

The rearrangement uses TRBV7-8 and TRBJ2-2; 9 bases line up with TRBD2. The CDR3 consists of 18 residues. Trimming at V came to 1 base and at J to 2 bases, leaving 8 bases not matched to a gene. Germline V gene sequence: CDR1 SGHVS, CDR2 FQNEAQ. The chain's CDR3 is CASSLGVSRGGNTGELFF. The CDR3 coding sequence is TGTGCCAGCAGCTTAGGGGTTTCGCGGGGGGGCAACACCGGGGAGCTGTTTTTT.

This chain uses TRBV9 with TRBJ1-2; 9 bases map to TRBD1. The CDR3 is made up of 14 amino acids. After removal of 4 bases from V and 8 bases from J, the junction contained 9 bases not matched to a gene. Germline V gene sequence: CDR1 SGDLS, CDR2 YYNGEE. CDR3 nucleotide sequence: TGTGCCAGCAGCAAACAAGAACAGGGGGCGGGCTACACCTTC. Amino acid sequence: CASSKQEQGAGYTF.

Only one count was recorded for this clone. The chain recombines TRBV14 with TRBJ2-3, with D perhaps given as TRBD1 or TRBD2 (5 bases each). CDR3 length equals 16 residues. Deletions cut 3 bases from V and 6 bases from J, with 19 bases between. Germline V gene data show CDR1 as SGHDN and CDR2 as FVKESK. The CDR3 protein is CASSQGRAYPGDTQYF. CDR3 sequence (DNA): TGTGCCAGCAGCCAGGGGCGGGCCTACCCCGGGGATACGCAGTATTTT.